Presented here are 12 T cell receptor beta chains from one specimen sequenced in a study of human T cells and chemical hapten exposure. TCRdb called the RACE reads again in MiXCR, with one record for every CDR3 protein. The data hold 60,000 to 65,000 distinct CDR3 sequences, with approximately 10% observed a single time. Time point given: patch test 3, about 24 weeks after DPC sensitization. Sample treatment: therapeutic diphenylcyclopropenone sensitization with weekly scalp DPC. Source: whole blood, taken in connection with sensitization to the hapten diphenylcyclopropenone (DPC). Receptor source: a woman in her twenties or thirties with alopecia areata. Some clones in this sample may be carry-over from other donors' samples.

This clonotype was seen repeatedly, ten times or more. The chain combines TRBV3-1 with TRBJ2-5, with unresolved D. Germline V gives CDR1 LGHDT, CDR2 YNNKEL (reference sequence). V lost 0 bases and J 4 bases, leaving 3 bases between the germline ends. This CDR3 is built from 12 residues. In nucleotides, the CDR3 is TGTGCCAGCAGCCAAGATCGAGAGACCCAGTACTTC. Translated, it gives CASSQDRETQYF.

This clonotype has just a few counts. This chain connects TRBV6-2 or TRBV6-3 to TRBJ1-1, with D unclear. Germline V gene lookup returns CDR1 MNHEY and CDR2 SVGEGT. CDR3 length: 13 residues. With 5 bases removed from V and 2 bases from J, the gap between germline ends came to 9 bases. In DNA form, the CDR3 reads TGTGCCAGCAGTGGTTGGTCAAACACTGAAGCTTTCTTT. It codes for CASSGWSNTEAFF.

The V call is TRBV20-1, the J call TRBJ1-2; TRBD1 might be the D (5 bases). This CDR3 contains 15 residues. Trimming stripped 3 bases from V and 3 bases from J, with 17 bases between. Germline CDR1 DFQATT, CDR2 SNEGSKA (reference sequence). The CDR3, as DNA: TGCAGTGCTAGTGATCCCCCTGGGGGAGACTATGGCTACACCTTC. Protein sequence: CSASDPPGGDYGYTF.

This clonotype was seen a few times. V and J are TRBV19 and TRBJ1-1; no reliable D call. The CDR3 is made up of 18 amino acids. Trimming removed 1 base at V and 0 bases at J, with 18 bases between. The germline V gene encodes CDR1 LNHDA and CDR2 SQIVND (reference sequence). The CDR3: CASSIGAGRLGMNTEAFF. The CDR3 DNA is TGTGCCAGTAGTATAGGCGCCGGGAGATTGGGTATGAACACTGAAGCTTTCTTT.

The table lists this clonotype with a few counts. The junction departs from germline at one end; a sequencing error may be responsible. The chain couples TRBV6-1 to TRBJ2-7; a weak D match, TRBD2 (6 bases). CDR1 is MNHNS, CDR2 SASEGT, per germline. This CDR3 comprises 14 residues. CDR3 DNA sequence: TGTGCCAGCAATGCGGCTAGCGAGATGGTTAATAGGAACTTC. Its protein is CASNAASEMVNRNF.

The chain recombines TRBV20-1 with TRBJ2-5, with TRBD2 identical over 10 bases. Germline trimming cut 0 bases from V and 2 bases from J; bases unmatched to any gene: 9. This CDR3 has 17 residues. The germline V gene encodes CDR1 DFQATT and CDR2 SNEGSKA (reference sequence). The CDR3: CSARELAGTIFQETQYF. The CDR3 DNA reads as TGCAGTGCTAGAGAACTAGCGGGGACAATATTTCAAGAGACCCAGTACTTC.

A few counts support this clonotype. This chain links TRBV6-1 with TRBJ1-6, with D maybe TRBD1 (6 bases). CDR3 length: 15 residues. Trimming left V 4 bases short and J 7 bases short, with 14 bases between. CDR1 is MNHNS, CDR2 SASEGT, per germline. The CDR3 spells CASSATGRLNSPLHF. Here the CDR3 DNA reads TGTGCCAGCAGTGCGACAGGTCGATTGAATTCACCCCTCCACTTT.

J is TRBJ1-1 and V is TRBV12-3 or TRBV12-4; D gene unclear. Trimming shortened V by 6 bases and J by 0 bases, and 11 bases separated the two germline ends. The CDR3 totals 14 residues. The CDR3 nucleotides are TGTGCCAGCAGCCCGCTGGCAGTGAACACTGAAGCTTTCTTT. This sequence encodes CASSPLAVNTEAFF.

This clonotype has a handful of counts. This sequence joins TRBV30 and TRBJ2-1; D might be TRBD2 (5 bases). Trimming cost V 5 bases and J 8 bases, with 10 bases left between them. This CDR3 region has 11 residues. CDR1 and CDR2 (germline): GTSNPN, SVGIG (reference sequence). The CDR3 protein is CAWARGHEQFF. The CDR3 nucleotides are TGTGCCTGGGCCCGAGGGCATGAGCAGTTCTTC.

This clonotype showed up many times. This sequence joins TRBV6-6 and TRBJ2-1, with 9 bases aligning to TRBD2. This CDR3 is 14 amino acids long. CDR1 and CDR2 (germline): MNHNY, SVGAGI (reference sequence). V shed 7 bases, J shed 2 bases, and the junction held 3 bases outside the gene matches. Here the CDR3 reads CASTRTSAYNEQFF. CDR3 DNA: TGTGCCAGCACTAGGACTAGCGCCTACAATGAGCAGTTCTTC.

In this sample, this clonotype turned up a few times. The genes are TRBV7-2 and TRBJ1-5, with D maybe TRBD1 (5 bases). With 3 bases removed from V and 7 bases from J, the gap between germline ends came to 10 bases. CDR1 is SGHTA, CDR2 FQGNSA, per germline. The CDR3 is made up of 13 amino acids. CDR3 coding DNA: TGTGCCAGCAGCTTTTTCAGGGACCAGCCCCAGCATTTT. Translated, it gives CASSFFRDQPQHF. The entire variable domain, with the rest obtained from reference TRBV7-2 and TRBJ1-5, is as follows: GAGVSQSPSNKVTEKGKDVELRCDPISGHTALYWYRQSLGQGLEFLIYFQGNSAPDKSGLPSDRFSAERTGGSVSTLTIQRTQQEDSAVYLCASSFFRDQPQHFGDGTRLSIL.

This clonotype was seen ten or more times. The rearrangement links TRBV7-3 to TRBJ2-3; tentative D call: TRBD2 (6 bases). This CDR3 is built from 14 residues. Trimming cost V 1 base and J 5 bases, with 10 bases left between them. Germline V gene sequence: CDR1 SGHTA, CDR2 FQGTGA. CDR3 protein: CASSLNQGGDTQYF. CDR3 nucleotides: TGTGCCAGCAGCTTAAATCAGGGAGGAGATACGCAGTATTTT.